The 5 T cell receptor beta chains reported below all come from one sample, sequenced in a study of cytomegalovirus exposure and HLA in healthy donors. The study ran its PCR with 60 Vbeta and 13 Jbeta primers. Clones were read by immunoSEQ multiplex PCR, and TCRdb kept only the in-frame ones, dropping some. This repertoire shows about 94,000 clones, around 8% found once; its top ten account for under 3%. The sequenced material came from PBMCs. The receptors were sampled from a man aged 45-65 years in good health and CMV-seronegative.

This chain connects TRBV7-3 to TRBJ2-3; TRBD2 matches at 13 bases. The CDR3 length is 18 residues. Germline CDR1 SGHTA, CDR2 FQGTGA. Trimming took 1 base from V and 1 from J; bases not matched to a gene: 5. CDR3 DNA sequence: TGTGCCAGCAGCTTAAACCCAGGACTAGCGGGAGGCACAGATACGCAGTATTTT. This sequence encodes CASSLNPGLAGGTDTQYF.

This clone was counted only a few times. The chain links TRBV27 to TRBJ2-1; 12 bases agree with TRBD2. Germline lookup yields CDR1 MNHEY and CDR2 SMNVEV (reference sequence). The CDR3 spans 16 residues. J gave up 4 bases and V 4 bases, and 5 bases lay outside the gene matches. CDR3 in DNA: TGTGCCAGCAGTTCCATTGGACTAGCGGGGTACAATGAGCAGTTCTTC. Protein: CASSSIGLAGYNEQFF.

This clone was observed a few times. The chain has TRBV30 and TRBJ2-3; 10 bases line up with TRBD2. The CDR3 has 19 amino acids. Germline V gene lookup returns CDR1 GTSNPN and CDR2 SVGIG (reference sequence). With 5 bases clipped from V and 2 bases from J, the junction kept 19 bases outside the gene matches. This chain's CDR3 is CAWPIPQKRTSGVTDTQYF. CDR3 in DNA: TGTGCCTGGCCAATACCCCAGAAACGGACTAGCGGAGTCACAGATACGCAGTATTTT.

The V and J genes are TRBV29-1 and TRBJ1-2; the match to TRBD1 covers 10 bases. The CDR3 sequence is 14 residues long. J lost 3 bases, V lost 7 bases, and 8 bases had no gene match. Per germline, CDR1 SQVTM and CDR2 ANQGSEA. The CDR3 region is CSAAGQGSDYGYTF. Here the CDR3 DNA reads TGCAGCGCCGCGGGACAGGGGAGTGACTATGGCTACACCTTC.

This clone was observed a handful of times. V is TRBV28 and J is TRBJ2-3; 10 bases line up with TRBD1. Germline CDR1 reads MDHEN; CDR2 reads SYDVKM. Trimming took 3 bases from V and 1 from J; bases not matched to a gene: 4. The CDR3 loop spans 16 amino acids. The CDR3 is CASSFSGTGGTDTQYF. CDR3 DNA sequence: TGTGCCAGCAGTTTCTCCGGGACAGGGGGCACAGATACGCAGTATTTT.